This entry features one T cell receptor beta chain sequence. J was trimmed by 2 bases and V by 2 bases; bases with no gene match: 9. This CDR3 has 17 amino acids. The germline V gene encodes CDR1 SGHNT and CDR2 YYREEE (reference sequence). This sample is part of a study of cytomegalovirus exposure and HLA in healthy donors. It was with 60 Vbeta and 13 Jbeta primers that the PCR ran. TCRdb keeps only in-frame clones here, not all; method: immunoSEQ multiplex PCR. Among 60,000 to 90,000 clones, more than 65% were seen once, and the ten largest hold around 18%. The TCR sequence derives from a man between 65 and 85 years old in good health and CMV-seropositive. Source material: PBMCs. The V and J genes are TRBV5-4 and TRBJ2-5; 10 bases fit TRBD2. The CDR3 nucleotides read TGTGCCAGCAGCTTTATGGGACTAGCGCCCGAGCAAGAGACCCAGTACTTC. Translated, it gives CASSFMGLAPEQETQYF.